The entry below gives a single T cell receptor beta chain sequence along with its context. Its target is unknown. The entry originates in a study of graft-versus-host responses after intestinal transplantation. Study-wide results and limits: Patients with graft-donor T cell macrochimerism had high graft-versus-host to host-versus-graft clonal ratios in allografts.

Sequencing used immunoSEQ multiplex PCR; TCRdb keeps in-frame clones, though not all of them. The sample shows 80,000 to 90,000 clones, roughly 90% of them seen only once. V trimming: 7 bases; J trimming: 8 bases; junction bases outside the gene matches: 6. Looked up from germline, CDR1 is SNHLY and CDR2 is FYNNEI. The CDR3 runs to 13 residues. The receptor was derived from a human donor who received an intestinal transplant. The chain has TRBV2 and TRBJ1-4; 8 bases align to TRBD1. Sequences were derived from unstimulated CD4+ T cells sorted from spleen or lymph node cells, sampled before intestinal transplant. CDR3 DNA sequence: TGTGCCAGCACCAGGGGGCCCTCGGAAAAACTGTTTTTT. Translation gives CASTRGPSEKLFF.